The clone carrying this T cell receptor beta chain was seen a handful of times. Trimming pared 1 base from V and 5 bases from J, leaving 15 bases between. The length of the CDR3 is 15 residues. Germline V gene lookup returns CDR1 SGHTA and CDR2 FQGTGA. In the original processing: From reference gene primer amplification, estimates of nucleated cell counts were derived. The data were produced by immunoSEQ multiplex PCR, yet TCRdb's version contains in-frame clones alone and is incomplete. The V and J calls and clone size come from that table; D and trimming were worked out from the DNA. This table holds roughly 130,000 clones, about 80% found once. These data belong to a study of blood T cell repertoires in COVID-19. About the study: Sample material is recorded as cDNA or gDNA derived from T cells, B-cell-depleted T cells, or PBMCs.

The clonotype originates from a woman aged 50 to 65 with acute or convalescent COVID-19. The gene calls are TRBV7-3 and TRBJ2-7; D perhaps matches TRBD2 (6 bases). Sequenced input: peripheral blood. As DNA, the CDR3 is TGTGCCAGCAGCTTAAAGGCGGGGCCGATCAACGAGCAGTACTTC. Translated: CASSLKAGPINEQYF. The full variable domain, its missing parts supplied by reference TRBV7-3 and TRBJ2-7, is GAGVSQTPSNKVTEKGKYVELRCDPISGHTALYWYRQSLGQGPEFLIYFQGTGAADDSGLPNDRFFAVRPEGSVSTLKIQRTERGDSAVYLCASSLKAGPINEQYFGPGTRLTVT.